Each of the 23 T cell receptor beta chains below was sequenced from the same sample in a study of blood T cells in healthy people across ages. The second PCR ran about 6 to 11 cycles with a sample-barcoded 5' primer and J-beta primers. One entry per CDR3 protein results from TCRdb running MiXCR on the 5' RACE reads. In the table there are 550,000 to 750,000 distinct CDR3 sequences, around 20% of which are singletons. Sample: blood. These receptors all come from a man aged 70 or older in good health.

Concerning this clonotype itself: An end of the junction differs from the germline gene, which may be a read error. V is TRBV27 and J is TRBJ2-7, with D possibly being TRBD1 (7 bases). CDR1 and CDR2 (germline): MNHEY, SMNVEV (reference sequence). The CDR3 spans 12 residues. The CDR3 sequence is CASSPGGREEYF. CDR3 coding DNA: TGTGCCAGCAGCCCAGGGGGGCGCGAGGAGTACTTC.

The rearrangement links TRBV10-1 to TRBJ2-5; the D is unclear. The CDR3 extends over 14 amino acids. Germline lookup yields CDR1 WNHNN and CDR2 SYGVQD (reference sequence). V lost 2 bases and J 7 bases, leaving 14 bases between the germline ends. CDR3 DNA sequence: TGCGCCAGCAGTGAGATGAGGTCCCTGGGGACCCAGTACTTC. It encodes CASSEMRSLGTQYF.

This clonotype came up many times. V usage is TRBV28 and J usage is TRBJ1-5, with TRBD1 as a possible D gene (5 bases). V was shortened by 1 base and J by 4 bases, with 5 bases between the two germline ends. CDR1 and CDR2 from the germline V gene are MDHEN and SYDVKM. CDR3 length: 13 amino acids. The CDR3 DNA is TGTGCCAGCAGTTTATCAGGGAATCAGCCCCAGCATTTT. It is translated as CASSLSGNQPQHF.

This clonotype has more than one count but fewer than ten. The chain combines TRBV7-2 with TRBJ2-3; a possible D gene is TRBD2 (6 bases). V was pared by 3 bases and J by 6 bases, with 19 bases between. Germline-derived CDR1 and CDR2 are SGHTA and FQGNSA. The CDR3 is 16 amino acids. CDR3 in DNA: TGTGCCAGCAGCTTTTATGCCGGGACTGACTCGGATACGCAGTATTTT. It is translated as CASSFYAGTDSDTQYF. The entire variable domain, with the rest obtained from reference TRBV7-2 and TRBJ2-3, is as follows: GAGVSQSPSNKVTEKGKDVELRCDPISGHTALYWYRQSLGQGLEFLIYFQGNSAPDKSGLPSDRFSAERTGGSVSTLTIQRTQQEDSAVYLCASSFYAGTDSDTQYFGPGTRLTVL.

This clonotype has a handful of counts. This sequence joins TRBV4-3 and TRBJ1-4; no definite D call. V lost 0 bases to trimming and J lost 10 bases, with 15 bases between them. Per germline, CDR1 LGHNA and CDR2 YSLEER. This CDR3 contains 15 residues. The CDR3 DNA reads TGCGCCAGCAGCCAAGATGCGCGGCCCGAAGGAAAACTGTTTTTT. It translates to CASSQDARPEGKLFF.

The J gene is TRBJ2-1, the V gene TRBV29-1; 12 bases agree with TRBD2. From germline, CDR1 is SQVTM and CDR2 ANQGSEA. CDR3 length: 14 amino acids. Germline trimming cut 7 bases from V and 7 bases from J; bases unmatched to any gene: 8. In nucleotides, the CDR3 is TGCAGCGCCGTTAGGCTAGCGGGGGGGAATGAGCAGTTCTTC. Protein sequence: CSAVRLAGGNEQFF.

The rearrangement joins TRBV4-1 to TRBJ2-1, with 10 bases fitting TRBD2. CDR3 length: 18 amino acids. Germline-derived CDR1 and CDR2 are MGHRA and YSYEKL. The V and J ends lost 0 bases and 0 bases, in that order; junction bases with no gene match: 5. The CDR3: CASSQEAGGRSSYNEQFF. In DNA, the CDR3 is TGCGCCAGCAGCCAAGAAGCGGGAGGGCGCAGCTCCTACAATGAGCAGTTCTTC.

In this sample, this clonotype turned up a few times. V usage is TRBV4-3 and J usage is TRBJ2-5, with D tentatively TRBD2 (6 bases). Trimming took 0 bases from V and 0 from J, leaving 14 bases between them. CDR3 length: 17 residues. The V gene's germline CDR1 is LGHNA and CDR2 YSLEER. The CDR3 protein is CASSQEFRGAYQETQYF. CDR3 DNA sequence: TGCGCCAGCAGCCAAGAATTCCGCGGGGCTTACCAAGAGACCCAGTACTTC.

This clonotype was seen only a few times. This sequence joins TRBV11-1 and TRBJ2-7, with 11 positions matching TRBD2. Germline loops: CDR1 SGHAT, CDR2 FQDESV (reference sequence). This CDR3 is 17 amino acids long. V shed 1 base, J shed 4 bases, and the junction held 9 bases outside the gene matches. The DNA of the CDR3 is TGTGCCAGCAGCTTAGTTGTTTCGACTAGCGGGACGTACGAGCAGTACTTC. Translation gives CASSLVVSTSGTYEQYF.

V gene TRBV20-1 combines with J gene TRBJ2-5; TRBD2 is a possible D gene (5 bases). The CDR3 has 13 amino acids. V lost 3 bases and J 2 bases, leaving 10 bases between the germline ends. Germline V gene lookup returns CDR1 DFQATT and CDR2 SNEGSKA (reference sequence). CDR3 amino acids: CSASLTIQETQYF. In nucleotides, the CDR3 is TGCAGTGCTAGCTTGACTATACAAGAGACCCAGTACTTC.

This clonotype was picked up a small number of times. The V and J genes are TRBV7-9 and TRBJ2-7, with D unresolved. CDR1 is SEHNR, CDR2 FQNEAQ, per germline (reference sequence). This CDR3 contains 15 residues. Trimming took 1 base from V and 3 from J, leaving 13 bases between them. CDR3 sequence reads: CASSLVGSLFYEQYF. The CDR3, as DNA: TGTGCCAGCAGCTTAGTAGGCAGTTTGTTCTACGAGCAGTACTTC.

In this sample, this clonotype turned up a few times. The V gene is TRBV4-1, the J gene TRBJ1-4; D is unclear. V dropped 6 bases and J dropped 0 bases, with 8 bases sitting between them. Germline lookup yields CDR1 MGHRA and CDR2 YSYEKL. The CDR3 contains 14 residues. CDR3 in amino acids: CASRDGATNEKLFF. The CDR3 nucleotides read TGCGCCAGCAGAGACGGAGCAACTAATGAAAAACTGTTTTTT.

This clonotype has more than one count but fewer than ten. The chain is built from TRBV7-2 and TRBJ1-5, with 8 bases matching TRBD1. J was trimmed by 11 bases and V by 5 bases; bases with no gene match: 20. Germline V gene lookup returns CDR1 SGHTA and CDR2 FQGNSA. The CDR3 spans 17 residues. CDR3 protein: CASSLKTPGQAIGTQHF. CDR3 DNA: TGTGCCAGCAGCCTGAAAACCCCGGGACAGGCTATAGGGACCCAGCATTTT.

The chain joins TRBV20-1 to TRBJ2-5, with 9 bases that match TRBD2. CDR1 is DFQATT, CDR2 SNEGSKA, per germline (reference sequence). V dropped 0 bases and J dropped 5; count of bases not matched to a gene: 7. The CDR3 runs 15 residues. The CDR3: CSARDGGGAYETQYF. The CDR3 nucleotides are TGCAGTGCTAGAGATGGCGGGGGGGCTTATGAGACCCAGTACTTC.

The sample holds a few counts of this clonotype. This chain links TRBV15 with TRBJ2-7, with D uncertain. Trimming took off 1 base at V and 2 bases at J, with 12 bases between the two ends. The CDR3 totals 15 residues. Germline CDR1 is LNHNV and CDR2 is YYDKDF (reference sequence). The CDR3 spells CATSRVGRPTYEQYF. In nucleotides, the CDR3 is TGTGCCACCAGCAGAGTTGGCAGGCCAACCTACGAGCAGTACTTC.

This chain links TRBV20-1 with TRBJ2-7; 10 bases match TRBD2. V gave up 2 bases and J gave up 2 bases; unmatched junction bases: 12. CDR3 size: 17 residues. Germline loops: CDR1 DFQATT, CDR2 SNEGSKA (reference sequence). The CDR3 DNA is TGCAGTGCTAGATCGGGAGGACTAGCGGTTGTAACCTACGAGCAGTACTTC. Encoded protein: CSARSGGLAVVTYEQYF.

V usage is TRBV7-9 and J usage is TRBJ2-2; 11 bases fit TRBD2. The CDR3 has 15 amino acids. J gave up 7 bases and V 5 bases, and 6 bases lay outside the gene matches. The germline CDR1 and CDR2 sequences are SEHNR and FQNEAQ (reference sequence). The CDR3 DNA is TGTGCCAGCAGCCAAACTAGCGGGAGTGTCGGGGAGCTGTTTTTT. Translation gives CASSQTSGSVGELFF. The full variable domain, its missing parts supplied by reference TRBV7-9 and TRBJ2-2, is DTGVSQNPRHKITKRGQNVTFRCDPISEHNRLYWYRQTLGQGPEFLTYFQNEAQLEKSRLLSDRFSAERPKGSFSTLEIQRTEQGDSAMYLCASSQTSGSVGELFFGEGSRLTVL.

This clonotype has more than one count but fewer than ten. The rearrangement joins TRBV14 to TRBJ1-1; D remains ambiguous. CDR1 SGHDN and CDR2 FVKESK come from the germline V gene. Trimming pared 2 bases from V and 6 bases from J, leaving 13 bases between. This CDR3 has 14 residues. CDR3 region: CASSQTGIRAEAFF. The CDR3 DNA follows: TGTGCCAGCAGCCAAACGGGCATACGCGCTGAAGCTTTCTTT.

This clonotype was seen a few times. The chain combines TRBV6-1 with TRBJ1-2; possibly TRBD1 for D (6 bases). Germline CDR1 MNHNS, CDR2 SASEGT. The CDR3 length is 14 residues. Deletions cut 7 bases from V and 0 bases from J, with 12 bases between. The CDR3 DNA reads TGTGCCAGCAAGGAGGACAGACCTAACTATGGCTACACCTTC. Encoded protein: CASKEDRPNYGYTF.

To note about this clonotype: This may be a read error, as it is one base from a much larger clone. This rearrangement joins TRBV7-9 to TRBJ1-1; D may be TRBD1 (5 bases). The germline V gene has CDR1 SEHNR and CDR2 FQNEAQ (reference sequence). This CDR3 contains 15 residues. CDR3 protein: CASSPGVTTGTEVFF. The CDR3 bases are TGTGCCAGCAGCCCCGGTGTCACTACAGGCACTGAAGTTTTCTTT.

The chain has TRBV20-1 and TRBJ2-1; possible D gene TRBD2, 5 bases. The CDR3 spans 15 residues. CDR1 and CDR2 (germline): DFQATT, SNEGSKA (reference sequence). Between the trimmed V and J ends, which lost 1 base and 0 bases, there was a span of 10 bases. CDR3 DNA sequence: TGCAGTGCTAGAGTGAGCGAGGGCTCCTACAATGAGCAGTTCTTC. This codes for CSARVSEGSYNEQFF.

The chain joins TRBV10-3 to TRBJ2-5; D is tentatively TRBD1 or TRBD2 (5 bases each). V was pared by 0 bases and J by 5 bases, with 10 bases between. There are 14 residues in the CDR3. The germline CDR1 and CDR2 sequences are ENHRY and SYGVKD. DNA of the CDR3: TGTGCCATCAGTGAGTCTGGCAGGGACGAGACCCAGTACTTC. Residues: CAISESGRDETQYF.

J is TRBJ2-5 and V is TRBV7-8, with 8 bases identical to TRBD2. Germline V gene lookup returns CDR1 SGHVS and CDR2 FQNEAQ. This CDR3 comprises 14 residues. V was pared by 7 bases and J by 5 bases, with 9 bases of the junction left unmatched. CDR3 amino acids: CASTPGLEVETQYF. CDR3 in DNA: TGTGCCAGCACCCCGGGACTAGAGGTGGAGACCCAGTACTTC.